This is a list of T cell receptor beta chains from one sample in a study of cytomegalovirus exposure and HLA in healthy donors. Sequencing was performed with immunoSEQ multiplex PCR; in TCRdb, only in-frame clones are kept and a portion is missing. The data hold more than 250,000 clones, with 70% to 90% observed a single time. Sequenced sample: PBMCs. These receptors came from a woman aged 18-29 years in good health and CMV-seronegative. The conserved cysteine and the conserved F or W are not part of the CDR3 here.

CDR3: ASKPTQLGQGDFPQH
V: TRBV4-1
J: TRBJ1-5

CDR3: ASSGTNPDEQY
V: TRBV9
J: TRBJ2-7

CDR3: ASSKRQGAVGNTIY
V: TRBV2
J: TRBJ1-3

CDR3: ASSPSGELF
V: TRBV6-6
J: TRBJ2-2

CDR3: ASSVAGGNSYEQY
V: TRBV6-1
J: TRBJ2-7

CDR3: ASKGGSTDTQY
V: TRBV2
J: TRBJ2-3

CDR3: ASTIGQWEKLF
V: TRBV2
J: TRBJ1-4

CDR3: ASSLGGQGLNTEAF
V: TRBV5-1
J: TRBJ1-1

CDR3: ASSTGTGGEQY
V: TRBV5-1
J: TRBJ2-7

CDR3: ASSLRYSPDRHYGYT
V: TRBV5-6
J: TRBJ1-2